This passage covers 20 T cell receptor beta chains from one sample sequenced in a study of T cell repertoires in cytomegalovirus infection. Via MiXCR, TCRdb re-called the reads, giving one row per CDR3 protein. The sample has roughly 200,000 distinct CDR3 sequences; approximately 18% are singletons. The specimen was CD8+ T cells from PBMCs. These receptors all stem from a human donor in good health (CMV status not recorded). Some clones in this sample may be carry-over from other donors' samples.

This clonotype was detected a few times. V usage is TRBV2 and J usage is TRBJ2-7, with TRBD1 matching 9 bases. Trimming cost V 6 bases and J 2 bases; bases outside gene matches: 5. Germline V gene sequence: CDR1 SNHLY, CDR2 FYNNEI. This CDR3 contains 14 residues. The CDR3 region is CASRGQGTTYEQYF. In nucleotides, the CDR3 is TGTGCCAGCAGGGGACAGGGAACAACCTACGAGCAGTACTTC.

The V call is TRBV7-2, the J call TRBJ1-1; D might be TRBD1 (6 bases). CDR1 is SGHTA and CDR2 is FQGNSA in the germline V gene. V shed 4 bases and J shed 3 bases, with 21 bases lying between them. The CDR3 has 17 amino acids. The CDR3 here is CASSSFQGKPSYTEAFF. The CDR3 coding sequence is TGTGCCAGCAGCTCTTTTCAGGGGAAGCCCAGTTACACTGAAGCTTTCTTT. Using reference TRBV7-2 and TRBJ1-1 for the parts outside the CDR3, the full variable domain is GAGVSQSPSNKVTEKGKDVELRCDPISGHTALYWYRQSLGQGLEFLIYFQGNSAPDKSGLPSDRFSAERTGGSVSTLTIQRTQQEDSAVYLCASSSFQGKPSYTEAFFGQGTRLTVV.

The V call is TRBV28, the J call TRBJ1-4, with D perhaps matching TRBD1 (5 bases). This CDR3 has 16 residues. The V gene lost 8 bases and the J gene lost 3 bases, with 19 bases spanning the gap. Germline CDR1 MDHEN, CDR2 SYDVKM. The CDR3 sequence is CASGVWGSAANEKLFF. The DNA of the CDR3 is TGTGCCAGCGGAGTTTGGGGCAGCGCGGCTAATGAAAAACTGTTTTTT.

This clonotype appeared a few times. V usage is TRBV19 and J usage is TRBJ2-1; D is ambiguous. This CDR3 region has 15 residues. V lost 5 bases and J 2 bases, leaving 13 bases between the germline ends. Germline CDR1 is LNHDA and CDR2 is SQIVND (reference sequence). In DNA, the CDR3 is TGTGCCAGTAGTTCAGAGGAAAGGGCCTACAATGAGCAGTTCTTC. Its protein product is CASSSEERAYNEQFF.

This clonotype was observed a few times. The rearrangement joins TRBV7-6 to TRBJ1-3, with 9 bases aligning to TRBD1. The CDR3 sequence is 15 residues long. J lost 3 bases, V lost 5 bases, and 5 bases had no gene match. Germline loops: CDR1 SGHVS, CDR2 FNYEAQ. This CDR3 reads CASSPYRGRGNTIYF. CDR3 DNA: TGTGCCAGCAGCCCATACAGGGGGCGTGGAAACACCATATATTTT.

The chain combines TRBV5-5 with TRBJ2-2, with no clear D. V dropped 4 bases and J dropped 1 base, with 11 bases sitting between them. This CDR3 is built from 15 residues. Germline-derived CDR1 and CDR2 are SGHKS and YYEKEE (reference sequence). In DNA form, the CDR3 reads TGTGCCAGCAGCCTCGCAGTCCTGAACACCGGGGAGCTGTTTTTT. This sequence encodes CASSLAVLNTGELFF.

The gene calls are TRBV20-1 and TRBJ1-2; D unclear. The CDR3 extends over 10 amino acids. Germline V gives CDR1 DFQATT, CDR2 SNEGSKA (reference sequence). The V end was cut by 3 bases, the J end by 5 bases, with 4 bases between. CDR3 in amino acids: CSAREYGYTF. For the CDR3, the DNA is TGCAGTGCTAGGGAATATGGCTACACCTTC.

This clonotype has ten or more counts. The genes are TRBV28 and TRBJ2-5; 8 bases are shared with TRBD1. Germline CDR1 and CDR2: MDHEN and SYDVKM. With V trimmed by 3 bases and J by 4 bases, 7 bases remained unmatched. The CDR3 is 15 residues long. In DNA, the CDR3 is TGTGCCAGCAGTTTTCAGGGGGCGCAGGGAGAGACCCAGTACTTC. Its translation is CASSFQGAQGETQYF.

The rearrangement joins TRBV7-2 to TRBJ1-6; the D is unclear. Germline V lookup: CDR1 SGHTA, CDR2 FQGNSA. There are 16 residues in the CDR3. The ends were cut back, 0 bases at V and 0 bases at J, with 6 bases in the middle. This CDR3 is CASSLAGISYNSPLHF. The CDR3 DNA reads as TGTGCCAGCAGCTTAGCAGGGATCTCCTATAATTCACCCCTCCACTTT.

The V gene is TRBV30, the J gene TRBJ2-3, with unresolved D. Trimming removed 4 bases at V and 5 bases at J, with 16 bases between. Germline V lookup: CDR1 GTSNPN, CDR2 SVGIG (reference sequence). The CDR3 runs to 14 residues. The CDR3 nucleotides read TGTGCCTGGATAAGATACGGGTCGGGAGATACGCAGTATTTT. Translated: CAWIRYGSGDTQYF.

The chain combines TRBV7-9 with TRBJ2-7, with a weak D call TRBD1 (6 bases). With 5 bases removed from V and 4 bases from J, the gap between germline ends came to 12 bases. CDR3 size: 13 residues. CDR1 and CDR2 from the germline V gene are SEHNR and FQNEAQ (reference sequence). This CDR3 is CASSRDTSYEQYF. CDR3 DNA sequence: TGTGCCAGCAGCCGGGACACGAGTTACGAGCAGTACTTC. Variable domain in full (rest from reference TRBV7-9 and TRBJ2-7): DTGVSQNPRHKITKRGQNVTFRCDPISEHNRLYWYRQTLGQGPEFLTYFQNEAQLEKSRLLSDRFSAERPKGSFSTLEIQRTEQGDSAMYLCASSRDTSYEQYFGPGTRLTVT.

The rearrangement uses TRBV24-1 and TRBJ1-1; no definite D call. This CDR3 contains 13 residues. Trimming stripped 5 bases from V and 3 bases from J, with 9 bases between. The V gene's germline CDR1 is KGHDR and CDR2 SFDVKD. The CDR3 reads CATSGPGYTEAFF. In DNA form, the CDR3 reads TGTGCCACCAGTGGCCCGGGATACACTGAAGCTTTCTTT.

The sample holds a few counts of this clonotype. The chain uses TRBV4-3 and TRBJ1-5; 10 bases match TRBD1. CDR1 and CDR2 from the germline V gene are LGHNA and YSLEER. With 3 bases clipped from V and 7 bases from J, the junction kept 6 bases outside the gene matches. The CDR3 has 15 amino acids. The CDR3: CASSQRRTGGQPQHF. The DNA for the CDR3 is TGCGCCAGCAGCCAGCGAAGGACAGGGGGACAGCCCCAGCATTTT.

The chain employs TRBV28 and TRBJ1-1, with TRBD1 matching 8 bases. J was trimmed by 5 bases and V by 6 bases; bases with no gene match: 8. The length of the CDR3 is 14 residues. Germline V CDR1 and CDR2: MDHEN, SYDVKM. Here the CDR3 reads CASRLDRGRTEAFF. The DNA for the CDR3 is TGTGCCAGCAGACTCGACAGGGGTAGGACTGAAGCTTTCTTT.

This sequence joins TRBV12-3 or TRBV12-4 and TRBJ2-7; D uncertain. The CDR3 length is 14 residues. Trimming shortened V by 5 bases and J by 0 bases, and 11 bases separated the two germline ends. The CDR3 sequence is CASSAGPSSYEQYF. The CDR3 DNA follows: TGTGCCAGCAGTGCAGGCCCGAGCTCCTACGAGCAGTACTTC.

The chain carries TRBV4-1 and TRBJ1-1; TRBD1 is a possible D gene (5 bases). Germline assignment: CDR1 MGHRA and CDR2 YSYEKL. V was cut by 1 base and J by 4 bases, with 13 bases left in between. The CDR3 runs 15 residues. CDR3 DNA sequence: TGCGCCAGCAGCCAAGTCCCAGGGCTGGCCACTGAAGCTTTCTTT. Protein sequence: CASSQVPGLATEAFF.

The chain has TRBV7-9 and TRBJ1-2; 7 nucleotides line up with TRBD1. V gave up 7 bases and J gave up 0 bases; unmatched junction bases: 5. Germline V gene lookup returns CDR1 SEHNR and CDR2 FQNEAQ (reference sequence). The CDR3 covers 14 residues. The CDR3 here is CASTTTGANYGYTF. The CDR3 DNA follows: TGTGCCAGCACCACAACAGGGGCTAACTATGGCTACACCTTC.

CDR3: CASSLGSITGGERYEQYF. The CDR3 DNA is TGTGCCAGCAGCTTAGGCTCAATAACAGGGGGCGAACGCTACGAGCAGTACTTC. The chain recombines TRBV13 with TRBJ2-7, with 9 bases fitting TRBD1. Germline values: CDR1 PRHDT, CDR2 FYEKMQ (reference sequence). The trim removed 0 bases at V and 3 bases at J, leaving 12 bases unmatched. The CDR3 has 18 residues.

The chain couples TRBV29-1 to TRBJ1-1; weak D call: TRBD1 (6 bases). With 7 bases removed from V and 0 bases from J, the gap between germline ends came to 9 bases. CDR3 length: 12 amino acids. Germline V gene lookup returns CDR1 SQVTM and CDR2 ANQGSEA. The CDR3 is CSAGQLNTEAFF. CDR3 bases: TGCAGCGCCGGACAGTTGAACACTGAAGCTTTCTTT.

This chain links TRBV6-2 or TRBV6-3 with TRBJ2-1; 9 bases agree with TRBD2. This CDR3 region has 17 residues. Germline lookup yields CDR1 MNHEY and CDR2 SVGEGT. Trimming at V came to 0 bases and at J to 2 bases, leaving 5 bases not matched to a gene. DNA of the CDR3: TGTGCCAGCAGTTACTCGATCTCTAGCGGGACCTACAATGAGCAGTTCTTC. Translated: CASSYSISSGTYNEQFF.